The 22 T cell receptor beta chains presented below share a single source sample, sequenced in a study of T cell responses to AZD1222 COVID-19 vaccine. Clones were sequenced by immunoSEQ multiplex PCR, and TCRdb holds only the in-frame ones, with some missing. This table holds roughly 97,000 clones, approximately 90% found once. The specimen was peripheral blood, collected on day 0 of AZD1222 vaccination. Every receptor here comes from an adult in good health.

This chain links TRBV19 with TRBJ2-3; D may correspond to TRBD1 or TRBD2 (5 bases each). With 5 bases removed from V and 0 bases from J, the gap between germline ends came to 9 bases. This CDR3 contains 14 residues. Germline assignment: CDR1 LNHDA and CDR2 SQIVND (reference sequence). The CDR3 protein is CASSGTVSTDTQYF. The CDR3, as DNA: TGTGCCAGTAGTGGGACGGTGAGCACAGATACGCAGTATTTT.

This chain links TRBV11-2 with TRBJ2-7; D is uncertain. The length of the CDR3 is 11 residues. CDR1 is SGHAT, CDR2 FQNNGV, per germline. V dropped 5 bases and J dropped 2 bases, with 4 bases sitting between them. CDR3 region: CASSITYEQYF. In DNA, the CDR3 is TGTGCCAGCAGCATAACCTACGAGCAGTACTTC.

This clone was observed a few times. The chain employs TRBV7-8 and TRBJ2-7; D not resolved. The germline V gene encodes CDR1 SGHVS and CDR2 FQNEAQ. Trimming removed 1 base from V and 2 bases from J, with 6 bases in between. This CDR3 comprises 13 residues. This CDR3 is CASSLDIAYEQYF. CDR3 DNA sequence: TGTGCCAGCAGCTTAGACATCGCCTACGAGCAGTACTTC.

The rearrangement joins TRBV7-3 to TRBJ2-2; 10 positions agree with TRBD2. V trimming: 5 bases; J trimming: 6 bases; junction bases outside the gene matches: 9. Germline-derived CDR1 and CDR2 are SGHTA and FQGTGA. The CDR3 sequence is 16 residues long. The CDR3, as DNA: TGTGCCAGCAGCCTATCGACTAGCGGGTGGTCCGGGGAGCTGTTTTTT. This translates into CASSLSTSGWSGELFF.

The chain carries TRBV9 and TRBJ1-4; D might be TRBD1 (6 bases). This CDR3 region has 16 residues. With 7 bases removed from V and 4 bases from J, the gap between germline ends came to 20 bases. Looked up from germline, CDR1 is SGDLS and CDR2 is YYNGEE. In nucleotides, the CDR3 is TGTGCCAGCGCCCCAGGAGGGGCCAGGGGTAATGAAAAACTGTTTTTT. Its translation is CASAPGGARGNEKLFF.

This rearrangement joins TRBV28 to TRBJ1-6; 7 positions agree with TRBD1. CDR1 is MDHEN and CDR2 is SYDVKM in the germline V gene. V gave up 8 bases and J gave up 11 bases; unmatched junction bases: 15. This CDR3 is built from 15 residues. The CDR3 DNA reads TGTGCCAGCGTTCCCGCGACAGGGACGAATCCACCCCTCCACTTT. It is translated as CASVPATGTNPPLHF.

The rearrangement links TRBV4-3 to TRBJ2-2; no firm D call. The ends were cut back, 0 bases at V and 0 bases at J, with 8 bases in the middle. There are 16 residues in the CDR3. Germline CDR1 is LGHNA and CDR2 is YSLEER. DNA of the CDR3: TGCGCCAGCAGCCAAGAGAGTTCCGCGAACACCGGGGAGCTGTTTTTT. Translating gives CASSQESSANTGELFF.

This sequence joins TRBV28 and TRBJ1-2; 9 nucleotides line up with TRBD1. J gave up 3 bases and V 6 bases, and 2 bases lay outside the gene matches. The CDR3 runs 13 residues. Germline CDR1 is MDHEN and CDR2 is SYDVKM. This chain's CDR3 is CASRRQGDYGYTF. The CDR3 nucleotides are TGTGCCAGCAGACGACAGGGGGACTATGGCTACACCTTC.

The chain recombines TRBV19 with TRBJ1-5, with 8 bases identical to TRBD1. Germline loops: CDR1 LNHDA, CDR2 SQIVND (reference sequence). V shed 3 bases, J shed 0 bases, and the junction held 4 bases outside the gene matches. CDR3 length equals 16 residues. CDR3: CASSIWTGNSNQPQHF. The CDR3 DNA reads TGTGCCAGTAGTATCTGGACAGGGAATAGCAATCAGCCCCAGCATTTT.

The chain joins TRBV2 to TRBJ1-3; D unresolved. Per the germline V gene, CDR1 is SNHLY and CDR2 is FYNNEI. The CDR3 extends over 12 amino acids. V lost 4 bases to trimming and J lost 2 bases, with 3 bases between them. The CDR3 sequence is CASSGPGNTIYF. CDR3 nucleotide sequence: TGTGCCAGCAGTGGGCCTGGAAACACCATATATTTT.

This sequence joins TRBV6-1 and TRBJ2-7; D may match TRBD1 or TRBD2 (5 bases each). The CDR3 has 15 amino acids. Deletions cut 3 bases from V and 6 bases from J, with 18 bases between. Per germline, CDR1 MNHNS and CDR2 SASEGT. CDR3 coding DNA: TGTGCCAGCAGTGACCTGAGGGGAATGGGTACCGAGCAGTACTTC. Protein sequence: CASSDLRGMGTEQYF.

The gene calls are TRBV5-1 and TRBJ2-3; no definite D call. Germline V gene data show CDR1 as SGHRS and CDR2 as YFSETQ. The V and J ends lost 0 bases and 1 base respectively, with 9 bases between them. The CDR3 has 15 amino acids. This CDR3 reads CASSLAAHRTDTQYF. DNA of the CDR3: TGCGCCAGCAGCTTGGCGGCTCATCGCACAGATACGCAGTATTTT.

The gene calls are TRBV28 and TRBJ1-4; D is possibly TRBD1 (5 bases). Germline V gene data show CDR1 as MDHEN and CDR2 as SYDVKM. The CDR3 is 16 amino acids. The V gene lost 3 bases and the J gene lost 3 bases, with 14 bases spanning the gap. The CDR3 sequence is CASSLRLGVANEKLFF. The CDR3 region has the DNA TGTGCCAGCAGTTTGAGGTTAGGGGTGGCTAATGAAAAACTGTTTTTT. Full variable domain (missing parts from reference TRBV28 and TRBJ1-4): DVKVTQSSRYLVKRTGEKVFLECVQDMDHENMFWYRQDPGLGLRLIYFSYDVKMKEKGDIPEGYSVSREKKERFSLILESASTNQTSMYLCASSLRLGVANEKLFFGSGTQLSVL.

CDR3 bases: TGTGCCAGCAGTGCATACAGGGGGACAAGCTCTGGAAACACCATATATTTT. Translation: CASSAYRGTSSGNTIYF. The V and J genes are TRBV28 and TRBJ1-3; 8 bases fit TRBD1. After removal of 5 bases from V and 0 bases from J, the junction contained 9 bases not matched to a gene. The CDR3 is 17 residues long. The germline CDR1 and CDR2 sequences are MDHEN and SYDVKM.

The chain couples TRBV18 to TRBJ2-1; D call uncertain. The V gene lost 3 bases and the J gene lost 7 bases, with 7 bases spanning the gap. Germline loops: CDR1 KGHSH, CDR2 LQKENI. CDR3 length: 12 residues. CDR3 bases: TGTGCCAGCTCACCCCTTCTAAATGAGCAGTTCTTC. The encoded protein is CASSPLLNEQFF.

The chain joins TRBV9 to TRBJ2-2; D possibly corresponds to TRBD2 (8 bases). Germline CDR1 reads SGDLS; CDR2 reads YYNGEE. This CDR3 is 16 amino acids long. V was trimmed by 0 bases and J by 7 bases, leaving 16 bases between them. CDR3 nucleotides: TGTGCCAGCAGCGTAGTAGCGGGACAGAACCTCGGGGAGCTGTTTTTT. Its protein is CASSVVAGQNLGELFF.

Details on this clone: In the same sample, other DNA sequences code for this CDR3. V and J are TRBV9 and TRBJ2-4; D remains ambiguous. CDR3 length: 14 residues. Deletions cut 0 bases from V and 0 bases from J, with 4 bases between. The V gene's germline CDR1 is SGDLS and CDR2 YYNGEE. CDR3 bases: TGTGCCAGCAGCGTAGGTGTAGCCAAAAACATTCAGTACTTC. The encoded protein is CASSVGVAKNIQYF.

This clone occurred a few times. The chain joins TRBV18 to TRBJ2-2, with a weak D call TRBD1 (6 bases). Trimming left V 6 bases short and J 0 bases short, with 11 bases between. This CDR3 is 15 amino acids long. In germline, CDR1 is KGHSH, CDR2 LQKENI. For the CDR3, the DNA is TGTGCCAGCTCGTCCGGGACAACGAACACCGGGGAGCTGTTTTTT. It specifies CASSSGTTNTGELFF.

This rearrangement joins TRBV7-2 to TRBJ1-2; the D is unclear. Deletions cut 5 bases from V and 4 bases from J, with 20 bases between. This CDR3 has 16 residues. Germline CDR1 and CDR2: SGHTA and FQGNSA. The CDR3 nucleotides read TGTGCCAGCAGCCCCCAAACCGGAGAACTACGCTATGGCTACACCTTC. Translated, it gives CASSPQTGELRYGYTF.

The chain has TRBV28 and TRBJ1-1; D not certain. The CDR3 is 13 residues long. V lost 6 bases, J lost 2 bases, and 10 bases lay in between. The germline gives CDR1 MDHEN, CDR2 SYDVKM. The CDR3 coding sequence is TGTGCCAGCAGCCTTCCAGTCAACACTGAAGCTTTCTTT. Translation: CASSLPVNTEAFF. Looking up the rest from reference TRBV28 and TRBJ1-1 gives the full variable domain: DVKVTQSSRYLVKRTGEKVFLECVQDMDHENMFWYRQDPGLGLRLIYFSYDVKMKEKGDIPEGYSVSREKKERFSLILESASTNQTSMYLCASSLPVNTEAFFGQGTRLTVV.

The chain carries TRBV7-2 and TRBJ2-1; unclear D gene. Trimming removed 5 bases at V and 0 bases at J, with 11 bases between. The V gene's germline CDR1 is SGHTA and CDR2 FQGNSA. The CDR3 contains 15 residues. CDR3 loop: CASSPGLPSYNEQFF. The CDR3 bases are TGTGCCAGCAGCCCCGGGCTGCCCTCCTACAATGAGCAGTTCTTC.

This clone was counted a single time. The chain employs TRBV12-3 or TRBV12-4 and TRBJ1-5; maybe TRBD1 (5 bases). Trimming took 6 bases from V and 7 from J, leaving 13 bases between them. The CDR3 is 13 residues long. The CDR3 DNA reads as TGTGCCAGCAGCTGGCGGGGGGGACAGCCCCAGCATTTT. Translation gives CASSWRGGQPQHF.